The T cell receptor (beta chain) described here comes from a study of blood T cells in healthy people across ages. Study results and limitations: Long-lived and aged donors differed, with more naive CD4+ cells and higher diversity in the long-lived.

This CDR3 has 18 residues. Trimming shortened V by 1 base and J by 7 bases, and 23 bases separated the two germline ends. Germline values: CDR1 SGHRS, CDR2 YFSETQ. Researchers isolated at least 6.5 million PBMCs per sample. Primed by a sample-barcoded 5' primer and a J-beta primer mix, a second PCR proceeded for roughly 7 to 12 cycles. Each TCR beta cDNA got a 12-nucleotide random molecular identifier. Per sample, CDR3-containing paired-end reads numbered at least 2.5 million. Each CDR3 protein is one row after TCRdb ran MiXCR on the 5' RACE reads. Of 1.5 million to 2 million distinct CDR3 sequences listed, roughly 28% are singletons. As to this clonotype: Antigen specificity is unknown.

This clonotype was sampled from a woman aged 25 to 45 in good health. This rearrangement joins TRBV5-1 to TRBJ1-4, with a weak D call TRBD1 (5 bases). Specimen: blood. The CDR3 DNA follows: TGCGCCAGCAGCTTGAATTCCCACGAATGGACATCCCTTGAAAAACTGTTTTTT. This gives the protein CASSLNSHEWTSLEKLFF.